Following are 19 T cell receptor beta chains from one sample sequenced in a study of T cells in Graves' hyperthyroidism and ophthalmopathy. Amplified TCR beta CDR3 regions came from RNA transcripts. HTBI primers were used for first-round RT-PCR of the TCR CDR3. TCRdb itself ran the multiplex PCR reads through MiXCR, one entry per CDR3 protein. The table includes approximately 720,000 distinct CDR3 sequences, about 19% detected once. Sequences were obtained from blood. These receptors all stem from a woman aged 45 to 65 with Graves' hyperthyroidism that later progressed to Graves' ophthalmopathy.

The V gene is TRBV6-9, the J gene TRBJ1-5; no clear D gene. The V end lost 4 bases, the J end lost 0 bases, and 7 bases lay between the germline ends. In germline, CDR1 is MNHGY, CDR2 SVAAGI. This CDR3 comprises 14 residues. Written as DNA, the CDR3 is TGTGCCAGCAGTTCTGGGATTAGCAATCAGCCCCAGCATTTT. Protein: CASSSGISNQPQHF.

The chain employs TRBV6-1 and TRBJ2-2; D uncertain. Trimming cost V 4 bases and J 8 bases, with 17 bases left between them. The germline CDR1 and CDR2 sequences are MNHNS and SASEGT. The CDR3 is 15 residues long. As DNA, the CDR3 is TGTGCCAGCAGTGGCGGCGCGATAGCTTCTGGGGAGCTGTTTTTT. Residues: CASSGGAIASGELFF.

This clonotype was observed a few times. V usage is TRBV12-3 or TRBV12-4 and J usage is TRBJ2-2; no clear D. This CDR3 contains 17 residues. Trimming shortened V by 7 bases and J by 1 base, and 19 bases separated the two germline ends. The CDR3 nucleotides read TGTGCCAGCACCCCCCTTCCGGCGGCAGGGAACACCGGGGAGCTGTTTTTT. Translation gives CASTPLPAAGNTGELFF.

This clonotype was seen repeatedly, ten times or more. V and J are TRBV12-3 or TRBV12-4 and TRBJ1-1; no definite D call. This CDR3 is 12 amino acids long. V lost 3 bases and J 7 bases, leaving 9 bases between the germline ends. The CDR3 sequence is CASSFVRNEAFF. The CDR3 DNA is TGTGCCAGCAGTTTTGTCAGAAATGAAGCTTTCTTT.

This clonotype was seen a few times. The chain is built from TRBV7-9 and TRBJ1-2; D is ambiguous. The V gene's germline CDR1 is SEHNR and CDR2 FQNEAQ (reference sequence). The V end was cut by 2 bases, the J end by 6 bases, with 10 bases between. The CDR3 has 13 amino acids. The CDR3 DNA follows: TGTGCCAGCAGCTTAATCGCAGAGGATGGCTACACCTTC. This encodes CASSLIAEDGYTF. Combining the CDR3 with reference TRBV7-9 and TRBJ1-2 gives the whole variable domain DTGVSQNPRHKITKRGQNVTFRCDPISEHNRLYWYRQTLGQGPEFLTYFQNEAQLEKSRLLSDRFSAERPKGSFSTLEIQRTEQGDSAMYLCASSLIAEDGYTFGSGTRLTVV.

This clonotype was counted ten times or more. The chain links TRBV5-8 to TRBJ1-1, with a tentative D call TRBD1 (5 bases). The CDR3 is made up of 14 amino acids. Germline-derived CDR1 and CDR2 are SGHTS and YDEGEE. The V end was cut by 4 bases, the J end by 0 bases, with 10 bases between. CDR3 coding DNA: TGTGCCAGCAGCCAGACAGTAATGAACACTGAAGCTTTCTTT. Translating gives CASSQTVMNTEAFF.

In regard to this clonotype: One end of the junction does not line up with germline, which may come from a read error. The rearrangement uses TRBV29-1 and TRBJ1-3, with D unresolved. CDR1 is SQVTM, CDR2 ANQGSEA, per germline. This CDR3 has 14 amino acids. The CDR3 here is CSVEESTSGSTIYF. CDR3 sequence (DNA): TGCAGCGTTGAAGAGTCCACTTCTGGAAGCACCATATATTTT.

This clonotype was seen many times. This sequence joins TRBV28 and TRBJ1-2; D is uncertain. The CDR3 runs 14 residues. Germline CDR1 and CDR2: MDHEN and SYDVKM. Trimming took 6 bases from V and 5 from J, leaving 16 bases between them. In DNA, the CDR3 is TGTGCCAGCAGCCCTCCGGGAACAGATTATGGCTACACCTTC. This encodes CASSPPGTDYGYTF.

The table lists this clonotype with many counts. The CDR3 sequence: CASSLVAGTGGYEQYF. CDR3 nucleotides: TGTGCCAGCAGCTTAGTAGCCGGTACGGGCGGCTACGAGCAGTACTTC. The J gene is TRBJ2-7, the V gene TRBV7-9; no clear D gene. Deletions cut 1 base from V and 3 bases from J, with 16 bases between. Germline CDR1 is SEHNR and CDR2 is FQNEAQ (reference sequence). The CDR3 has 16 residues.

V usage is TRBV12-3 or TRBV12-4 and J usage is TRBJ1-5; D gene uncertain. V shed 4 bases and J shed 0 bases, with 13 bases lying between them. The CDR3 extends over 16 amino acids. This CDR3 reads CASSSAAPYSNQPQHF. In nucleotides, the CDR3 is TGTGCCAGCAGTTCAGCAGCACCTTATAGCAATCAGCCCCAGCATTTT.

This CDR3 reads CASSEGGDEKLFF. The CDR3 DNA sequence: TGTGCCAGCAGTGAGGGGGGAGACGAAAAACTGTTTTTT. The chain uses TRBV2 and TRBJ1-4, with TRBD1 as a possible D gene (5 bases). The V end was cut by 3 bases, the J end by 8 bases, with 10 bases between. CDR3 length: 13 residues. Germline loops: CDR1 SNHLY, CDR2 FYNNEI.

This clonotype was counted ten times or more. V is TRBV7-8 and J is TRBJ1-1, with D uncertain. Germline-derived CDR1 and CDR2 are SGHVS and FQNEAQ. This CDR3 contains 15 residues. V lost 1 base and J lost 2, with 11 bases in between. In DNA form, the CDR3 reads TGTGCCAGCAGCTTAGTAAGGCTTCAAAACACTGAAGCTTTCTTT. Translated, it gives CASSLVRLQNTEAFF.

This clonotype was seen more than once but under ten times. This chain uses TRBV5-1 with TRBJ1-1; unclear D gene. The CDR3 loop spans 14 amino acids. Germline V lookup: CDR1 SGHRS, CDR2 YFSETQ. V lost 4 bases, J lost 4 bases, and 14 bases lay in between. The CDR3 reads CASSRYDIATEAFF. For the CDR3, the DNA is TGCGCCAGCAGCCGATATGACATCGCCACTGAAGCTTTCTTT.

This clonotype was observed many times. The chain is built from TRBV24-1 and TRBJ2-5, with D possibly TRBD1 on 6 matching bases. The CDR3 contains 15 residues. CDR1 is KGHDR and CDR2 is SFDVKD in the germline V gene. Trimming stripped 3 bases from V and 1 base from J, with 11 bases between. CDR3 bases: TGTGCCACCAGTGATCCAGGGGAAGGCCAAGAGACCCAGTACTTC. Its translation is CATSDPGEGQETQYF.

CDR3 sequence reads: CSAGGRENSPLHF. CDR3 DNA: TGCAGTGCCGGGGGACGGGAGAATTCACCCCTCCACTTT. The chain combines TRBV20-1 with TRBJ1-6, with a tentative D call TRBD1 (5 bases). The germline V gene has CDR1 DFQATT and CDR2 SNEGSKA (reference sequence). V was clipped by 6 bases and J by 7 bases, with 13 bases between them. The CDR3 is made up of 13 amino acids.

Ten or more counts support this clonotype. The J gene is TRBJ1-1, the V gene TRBV7-2; possibly TRBD1 for D (6 bases). V was cut by 1 base and J by 5 bases, with 20 bases left in between. CDR1 is SGHTA, CDR2 FQGNSA, per germline. CDR3 length equals 17 residues. CDR3 in amino acids: CASSLVGRGGPGTEAFF. As DNA, the CDR3 is TGTGCCAGCAGCTTAGTGGGGAGGGGGGGCCCGGGAACTGAAGCTTTCTTT. Combining the CDR3 with reference TRBV7-2 and TRBJ1-1 gives the whole variable domain GAGVSQSPSNKVTEKGKDVELRCDPISGHTALYWYRQSLGQGLEFLIYFQGNSAPDKSGLPSDRFSAERTGGSVSTLTIQRTQQEDSAVYLCASSLVGRGGPGTEAFFGQGTRLTVV.

This chain uses TRBV7-6 with TRBJ2-7, with D possibly TRBD1 on 5 matching bases. The germline V gene encodes CDR1 SGHVS and CDR2 FNYEAQ. Trimming stripped 3 bases from V and 6 bases from J, with 12 bases between. This CDR3 spans 13 amino acids. CDR3 in amino acids: CASSFPGQAEQYF. The CDR3 DNA is TGTGCCAGCAGCTTCCCAGGGCAGGCCGAGCAGTACTTC.

V and J are TRBV10-2 and TRBJ2-1; TRBD2 aligns across 7 bases. Trimming removed 3 bases from V and 4 bases from J; junction bases left unmatched: 3. The CDR3 length is 14 residues. CDR1 is WSHSY, CDR2 SAAADI, per germline. CDR3 bases: TGCGCCAGCAGTGACAGCGGGGATTACAATGAGCAGTTCTTC. Translation: CASSDSGDYNEQFF.

This clonotype was counted a few times. The CDR3 region is CASSPDFSYEQYF. CDR3 in DNA: TGTGCCAGCAGTCCGGACTTTTCCTACGAGCAGTACTTC. This chain joins TRBV7-9 and TRBJ2-7, with a tentative D call TRBD2 (5 bases). V was cut by 6 bases and J by 1 base, with 10 bases left in between. Germline V lookup: CDR1 SEHNR, CDR2 FQNEAQ (reference sequence). There are 13 residues in the CDR3.